The clone carrying this TCR beta chain was counted between two and nine times. J lost 3 bases, V lost 0 bases, and 6 bases had no gene match. The CDR3 extends over 15 amino acids. Germline CDR1 reads SGDLS; CDR2 reads YYNGEE. The source of the sample is a study of blood T cells in healthy people across ages. A J-beta primer mix and a sample-barcoded 5' primer were used in a second PCR of roughly 6 to 11 cycles. TCRdb analysed the 5' RACE reads with MiXCR anew, one entry per CDR3 protein. Here the sample spans some 1,500,000 distinct CDR3 sequences, approximately 43% being singletons. The specimen sequenced was blood. This clonotype was sampled from a young woman in good health. The chain couples TRBV9 to TRBJ2-7; 7 positions agree with TRBD2. In DNA form, the CDR3 reads TGTGCCAGCAGCGTAGGCCTAGCGGAATACTACGAGCAGTACTTC. Translated, it gives CASSVGLAEYYEQYF.